A selection of T cell receptor beta chains follows, all from one sample in a study of cytomegalovirus exposure and HLA in healthy donors. Generated by immunoSEQ multiplex PCR, the TCRdb table keeps only in-frame clones and is missing some. This table holds approximately 140,000 clones, roughly 79% found once. The sequencing sample was made of PBMCs. The receptors derive from a man aged 18 to 30 in good health and CMV-seronegative. CDR3s include the opening cysteine and the closing phenylalanine or tryptophan.

v_gene	CDR3aa
TRBV19	CARQGKAFF
TRBV21-1	CASSKDSSREETQYF
TRBV7-9	CASSHLQGMGNEKLFF
TRBV29-1	CSVLGQGNTIYF
TRBV6-5	CASSSGGTEAFF
TRBV5-1	CASSSWGQGGHEQYF
TRBV6-5	CASSLGQYNQPQHF
TRBV11-2	CASSFRGPREQYF
TRBV7-6	CASNQGSPQETQYF
TRBV27	CASSPIGQGNQPQHF
TRBV27	CASRRTGGRYGYTF
TRBV2	CASIGEYNEKLFF
TRBV7-9	CASSPSGETEKLFF
TRBV9	CASTRGNTGELFF
TRBV7-8	CASKTGLKAFF
TRBV30	CAWSGQANSPLHF
TRBV10-3	CAISEPAQAGTGHDEQYF
TRBV7-2	CASSYLTDTQYF
TRBV7-9	CASSALPGQRGKLFF
TRBV7-3	CASSLEAGTGELFF
TRBV11-2	CASSLSGRVHGYTF
TRBV4-3	CASSQDRDSSADTQYF
TRBV5-1	CASSATGGDTDTQYF
TRBV2	CASSEDTGSGQPQHF
TRBV7-7	CASSLDSGTEAFF
TRBV9	CASRTTYSTTNEKLFF
TRBV19	CASSPRDREIIYEQYF
TRBV13	CASSPSGHYTGELFF
TRBV7-8	CASSARTGAALAFF
TRBV19	CASSIYGGTQETQYF
TRBV28	CASSPTPGTSGGVPYEQYF
TRBV6-1	CASTGQRTDTQYF
TRBV11-1	CASSLIAGNLDEQFF
TRBV7-8	CASRPEQGATEAFF
TRBV18	CASSRLALSNTGELFF
TRBV7-9	CASSTTGQEYEQYF
TRBV19	CASKGGNQPQHF
TRBV15	CATSRGSTNAGADTEAFF
TRBV6-5	CASRGYATNEKLFF
TRBV6-1	CASTGYSDTQYF
TRBV30	CAWASGGTTEKLFF
TRBV4-1	CASSQDHSAGYYEQYF
TRBV4-1	CASSQELRALTYNEQFF
TRBV28	CATQSQTEEETQYF
TRBV5-1	CASSWGGENTIYF
TRBV5-6	CASSLGGGRYMNTEAFF
TRBV28	CASSTSEGLATNEKLFF
TRBV6-5	CASSVSGLPEAFF